The T cell receptor (beta chain) under discussion was sequenced for a study of OX40 agonist ivuxolimab in advanced cancers. TCRdb keeps only in-frame clones here, not all; method: immunoSEQ multiplex PCR. The sample holds more than 60,000 clones; around 87% are singletons and the top ten take 0.2% to 0.3%. CDR1 is SGHTA and CDR2 is FQGNSA in the germline V gene. The CDR3 is made up of 13 amino acids. Trimming shortened V by 1 base and J by 7 bases, and 10 bases separated the two germline ends. The sequencing used CD4+ or CD8+ T cells sorted from blood, collected in a trial of the OX40 agonist ivuxolimab. The receptor's source is an adult with an advanced solid tumor such as melanoma, head and neck, liver or kidney cancer. V gene TRBV7-2 combines with J gene TRBJ1-2, with D possibly being TRBD1 (6 bases). The CDR3 DNA reads as TGTGCCAGCAGCTTAGAGGGGGTGCGTGGCTACACCTTC. Translating gives CASSLEGVRGYTF.